This T cell receptor beta chain is from a study of response to subunit inactivated influenza vaccine. Germline V gene sequence: CDR1 KGHSH, CDR2 LQKENI. Deletions cut 5 bases from V and 4 bases from J, with 8 bases between. The CDR3 runs to 12 residues. TCRdb itself ran the RT-PCR reads through MiXCR, one entry per CDR3 protein. Among more than 450,000 distinct CDR3 sequences listed, roughly 10% were seen once. The sample holds a few counts of this clonotype. These data were also reused for a study on T cells expressing NK-cell markers. That work contributes: UMIs accompanied the 5'RACE template switching by which TCR beta cDNA was made.

The V and J genes are TRBV18 and TRBJ1-2, with D unresolved. The TCR sequence derives from a middle-aged man who received an inactivated influenza vaccine. Sample: PBMCs from blood, taken on the day of vaccination. The CDR3 DNA sequence: TGTGCCAGCTCAGATAACGGCTATGGCTACACCTTC. Amino acids: CASSDNGYGYTF.